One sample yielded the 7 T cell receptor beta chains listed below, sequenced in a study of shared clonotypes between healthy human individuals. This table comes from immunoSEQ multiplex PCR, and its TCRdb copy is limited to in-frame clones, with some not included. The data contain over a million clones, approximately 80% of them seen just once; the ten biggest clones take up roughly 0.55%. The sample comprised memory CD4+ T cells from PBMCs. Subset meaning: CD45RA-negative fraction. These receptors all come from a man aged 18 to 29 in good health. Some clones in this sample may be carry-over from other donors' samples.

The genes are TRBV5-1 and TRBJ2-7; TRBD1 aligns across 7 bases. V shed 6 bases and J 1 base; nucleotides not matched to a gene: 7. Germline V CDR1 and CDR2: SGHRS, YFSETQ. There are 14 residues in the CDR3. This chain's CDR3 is CASKPGTESYEQYF. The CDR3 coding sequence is TGCGCCAGCAAACCCGGGACAGAGTCCTACGAGCAGTACTTC.

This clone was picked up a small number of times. The CDR3 region has the DNA TGTGCCAGCAGCCCAAGCAGTACCTACAATGAGCAGTTCTTC. This codes for CASSPSSTYNEQFF. The J gene is TRBJ2-1, the V gene TRBV7-2; D is unclear. The germline V and J ends were trimmed by 5 bases and 2 bases, with 10 bases remaining between them. The CDR3 runs 14 residues. Germline assignment: CDR1 SGHTA and CDR2 FQGNSA. Supplemented by reference TRBV7-2 and TRBJ2-1, the full variable domain reads GAGVSQSPSNKVTEKGKDVELRCDPISGHTALYWYRQSLGQGLEFLIYFQGNSAPDKSGLPSDRFSAERTGGSVSTLTIQRTQQEDSAVYLCASSPSSTYNEQFFGPGTRLTVL.

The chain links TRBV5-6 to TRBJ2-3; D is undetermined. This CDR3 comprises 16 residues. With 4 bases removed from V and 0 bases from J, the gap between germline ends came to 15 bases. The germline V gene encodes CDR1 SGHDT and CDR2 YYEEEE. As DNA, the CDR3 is TGTGCCAGCAGCCCCCAGACTCGAACTAGCACAGATACGCAGTATTTT. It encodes CASSPQTRTSTDTQYF.

The CDR3 protein is CASSPTEYTEAFF. The DNA for the CDR3 is TGTGCCAGCAGCCCAACTGAGTACACTGAAGCTTTCTTT. The genes are TRBV11-2 and TRBJ1-1; D unresolved. CDR3 size: 13 residues. Germline CDR1 is SGHAT and CDR2 is FQNNGV. V was pared by 5 bases and J by 3 bases, with 10 bases between. The full variable domain, in which reference TRBV11-2 and TRBJ1-1 provide the parts outside the CDR3, is EAGVAQSPRYKIIEKRQSVAFWCNPISGHATLYWYQQILGQGPKLLIQFQNNGVVDDSQLPKDRFSAERLKGVDSTLKIQPAKLEDSAVYLCASSPTEYTEAFFGQGTRLTVV.

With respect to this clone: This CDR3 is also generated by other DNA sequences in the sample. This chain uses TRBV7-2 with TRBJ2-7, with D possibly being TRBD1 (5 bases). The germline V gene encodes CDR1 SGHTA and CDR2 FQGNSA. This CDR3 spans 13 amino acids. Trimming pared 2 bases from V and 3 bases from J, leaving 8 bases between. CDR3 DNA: TGTGCCAGCAGCTTACAGGGTCACTACGAGCAGTACTTC. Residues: CASSLQGHYEQYF.

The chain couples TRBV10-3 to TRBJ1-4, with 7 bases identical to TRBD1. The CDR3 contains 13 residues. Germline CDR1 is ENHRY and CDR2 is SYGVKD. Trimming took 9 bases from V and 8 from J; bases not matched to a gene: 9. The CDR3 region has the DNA TGTGCCATTCAGGGGGGGGTGAGCGAAAAACTGTTTTTT. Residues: CAIQGGVSEKLFF.

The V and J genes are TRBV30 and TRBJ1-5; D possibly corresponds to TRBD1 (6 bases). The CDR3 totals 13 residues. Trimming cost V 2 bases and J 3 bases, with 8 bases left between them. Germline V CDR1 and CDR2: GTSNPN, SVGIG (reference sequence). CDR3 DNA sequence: TGTGCCTGGAGTAACAGGGACAATCAGCCCCAGCATTTT. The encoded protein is CAWSNRDNQPQHF.